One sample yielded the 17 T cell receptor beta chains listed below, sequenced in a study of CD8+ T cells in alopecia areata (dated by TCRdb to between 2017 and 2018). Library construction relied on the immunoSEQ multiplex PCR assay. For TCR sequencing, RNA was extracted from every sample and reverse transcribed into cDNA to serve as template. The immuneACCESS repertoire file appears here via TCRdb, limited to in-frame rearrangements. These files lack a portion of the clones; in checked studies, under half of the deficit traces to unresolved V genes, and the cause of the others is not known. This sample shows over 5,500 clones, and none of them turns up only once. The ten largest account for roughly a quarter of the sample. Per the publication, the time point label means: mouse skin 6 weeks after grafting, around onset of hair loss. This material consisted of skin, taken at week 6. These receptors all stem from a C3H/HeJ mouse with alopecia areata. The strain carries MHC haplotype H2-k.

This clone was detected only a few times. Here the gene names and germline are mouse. CDR3 residues: CASSLEGLGSSQNTLYF. Incomplete CDR3 DNA: TGTGCAAGCAGCTTAGAGGGACTGGGATCTAGTCAAAAC. The chain uses TRBV16 and TRBJ2-4; 9 nucleotides agree with TRBD2. From the germline J gene comes the end of the CDR3, since the read stops 4 residues before it. Unmatched junction bases numbered 4, after V lost 0 bases and J lost 0 bases. Germline V lookup: CDR1 SGHSA, CDR2 FRNQAP. CDR3 size: 17 residues.

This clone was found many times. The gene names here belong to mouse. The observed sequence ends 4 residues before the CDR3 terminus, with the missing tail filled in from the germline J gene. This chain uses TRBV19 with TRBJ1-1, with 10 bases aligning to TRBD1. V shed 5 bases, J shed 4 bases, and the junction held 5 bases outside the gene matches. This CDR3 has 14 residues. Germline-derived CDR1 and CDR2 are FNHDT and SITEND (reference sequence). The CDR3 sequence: CASSTGTGVTEVFF. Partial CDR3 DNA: TGTGCCAGCAGCACCGGGACAGGGGTCACA. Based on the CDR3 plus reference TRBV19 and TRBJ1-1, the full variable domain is GGIITQTPKFLIGQEGQKLTLKCQQNFNHDTMYWYRQDSGKGLRLIYYSITENDLQKGDLSEGYDASREKKSSFSLTVTSAQKNEMAVFLCASSTGTGVTEVFFGKGTRLTVV.

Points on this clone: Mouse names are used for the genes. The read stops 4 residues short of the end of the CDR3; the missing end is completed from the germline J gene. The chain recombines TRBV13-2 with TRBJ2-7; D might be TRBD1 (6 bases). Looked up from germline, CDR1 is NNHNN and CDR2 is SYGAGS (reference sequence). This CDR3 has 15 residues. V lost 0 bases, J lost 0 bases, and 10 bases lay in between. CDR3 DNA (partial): TGTGCCAGCGGTGATGCTTGGGACATCTCCTAT. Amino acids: CASGDAWDISY. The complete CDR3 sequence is CASGDAWDISYEQYF.

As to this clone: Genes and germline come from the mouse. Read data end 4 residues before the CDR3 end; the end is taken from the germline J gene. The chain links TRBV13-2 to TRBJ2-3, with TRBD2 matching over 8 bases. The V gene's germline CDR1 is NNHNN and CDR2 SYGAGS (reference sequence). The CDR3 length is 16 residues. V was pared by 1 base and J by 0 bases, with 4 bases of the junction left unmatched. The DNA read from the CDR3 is TGTGCCAGCGGTGATATCTGGGGGGCAAGTGCAGAA. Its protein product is CASGDIWGASAE. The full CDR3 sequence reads CASGDIWGASAETLYF.

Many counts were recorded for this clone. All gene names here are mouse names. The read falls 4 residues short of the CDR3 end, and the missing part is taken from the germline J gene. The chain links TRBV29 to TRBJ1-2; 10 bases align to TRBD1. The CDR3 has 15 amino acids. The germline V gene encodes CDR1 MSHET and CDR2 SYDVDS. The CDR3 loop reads CASSLSTGGATDYTF. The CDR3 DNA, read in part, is TGTGCTAGCAGTTTATCGACAGGGGGCGCGACC. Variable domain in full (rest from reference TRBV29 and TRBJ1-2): DMKVTQMPRYLIKRMGENVLLECGQDMSHETMYWYRQDPGLGLQLIYISYDVDSNSEGDIPKGYRVSRKKREHFSLILDSAKTNQTSVYFCASSLSTGGATDYTFGSGTRLLVI.

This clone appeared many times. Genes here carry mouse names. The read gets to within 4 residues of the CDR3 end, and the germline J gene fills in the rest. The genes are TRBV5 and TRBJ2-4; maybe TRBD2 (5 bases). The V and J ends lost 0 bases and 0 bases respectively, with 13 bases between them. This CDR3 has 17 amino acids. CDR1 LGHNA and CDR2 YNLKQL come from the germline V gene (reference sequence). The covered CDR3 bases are TGTGCCAGCAGCCAAGATCTGGGAGGAGGTAGTCAAAAC. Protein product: CASSQDLGGGSQN. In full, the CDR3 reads CASSQDLGGGSQNTLYF.

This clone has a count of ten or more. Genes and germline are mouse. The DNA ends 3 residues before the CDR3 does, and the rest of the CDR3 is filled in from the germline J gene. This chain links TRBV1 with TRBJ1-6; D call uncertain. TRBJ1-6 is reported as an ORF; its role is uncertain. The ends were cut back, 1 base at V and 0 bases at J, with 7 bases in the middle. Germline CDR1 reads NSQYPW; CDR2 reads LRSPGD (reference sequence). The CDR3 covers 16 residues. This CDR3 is CTCSAGVDSYNSPLYF. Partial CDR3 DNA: TGCACCTGCAGTGCAGGGGTCGATTCCTATAATTCGCCC.

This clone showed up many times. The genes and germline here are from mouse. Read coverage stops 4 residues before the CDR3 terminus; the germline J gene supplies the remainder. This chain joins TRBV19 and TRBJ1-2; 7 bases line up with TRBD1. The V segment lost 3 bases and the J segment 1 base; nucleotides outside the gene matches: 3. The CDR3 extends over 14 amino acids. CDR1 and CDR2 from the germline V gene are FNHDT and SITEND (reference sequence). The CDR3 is CASSTDRVNSDYTF. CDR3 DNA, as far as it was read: TGTGCCAGCAGTACTGACAGGGTAAACTCC.

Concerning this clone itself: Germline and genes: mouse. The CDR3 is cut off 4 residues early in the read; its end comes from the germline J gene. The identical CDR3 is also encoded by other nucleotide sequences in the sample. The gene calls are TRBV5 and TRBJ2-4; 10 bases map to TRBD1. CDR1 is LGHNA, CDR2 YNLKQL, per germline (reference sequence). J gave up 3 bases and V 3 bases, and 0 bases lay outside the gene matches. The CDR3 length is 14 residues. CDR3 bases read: TGTGCCAGCAGCCAGACAGGGGGCCAAAAC. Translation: CASSQTGGQN. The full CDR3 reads CASSQTGGQNTLYF.

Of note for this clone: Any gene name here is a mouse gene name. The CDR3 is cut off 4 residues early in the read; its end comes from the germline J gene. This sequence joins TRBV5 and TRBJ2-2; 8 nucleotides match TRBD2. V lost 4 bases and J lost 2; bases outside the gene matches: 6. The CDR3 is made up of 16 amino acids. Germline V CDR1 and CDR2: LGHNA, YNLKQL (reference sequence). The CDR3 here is CASSPVDWVNTGQLYF. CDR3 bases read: TGTGCCAGCAGCCCAGTGGACTGGGTCAACACCGGG.

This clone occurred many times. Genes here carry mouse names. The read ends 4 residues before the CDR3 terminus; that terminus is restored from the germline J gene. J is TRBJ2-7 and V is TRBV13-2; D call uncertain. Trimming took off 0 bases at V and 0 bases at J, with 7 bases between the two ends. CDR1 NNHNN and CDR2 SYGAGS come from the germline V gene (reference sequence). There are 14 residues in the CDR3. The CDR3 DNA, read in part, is TGTGCCAGCGGTGATGCCAGATTCTCCTAT. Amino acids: CASGDARFSY. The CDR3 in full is CASGDARFSYEQYF.

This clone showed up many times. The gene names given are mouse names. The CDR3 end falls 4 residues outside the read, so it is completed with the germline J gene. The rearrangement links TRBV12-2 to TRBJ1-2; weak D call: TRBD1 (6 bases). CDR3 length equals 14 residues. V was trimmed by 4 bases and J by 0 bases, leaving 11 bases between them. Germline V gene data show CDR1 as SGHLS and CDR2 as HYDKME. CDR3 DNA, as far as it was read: TGTGCCAGCTCATGGGACAAAGCAAACTCC. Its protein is CASSWDKANS. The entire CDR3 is CASSWDKANSDYTF.

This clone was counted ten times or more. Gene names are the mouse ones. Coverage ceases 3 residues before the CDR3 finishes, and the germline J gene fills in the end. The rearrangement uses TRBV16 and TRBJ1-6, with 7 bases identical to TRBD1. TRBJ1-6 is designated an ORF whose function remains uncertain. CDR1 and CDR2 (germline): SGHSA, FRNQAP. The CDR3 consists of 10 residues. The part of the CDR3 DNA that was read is TGTGCAAGCAAGGACAGGCTC. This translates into CASKDRL. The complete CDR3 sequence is CASKDRLLYF.

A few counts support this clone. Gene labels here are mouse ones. The sequenced CDR3 bases are TGTGCAAGCAGCTTGAGGACATTCTATGCT. Translated, it gives CASSLRTFYA. The CDR3 reads in full as CASSLRTFYAEQFF. The genes are TRBV16 and TRBJ2-1; D perhaps matches TRBD1 (5 bases). The missing CDR3 end, 4 residues past where the read stops, is filled in from the germline J gene. The CDR3 runs 14 residues. Germline loops: CDR1 SGHSA, CDR2 FRNQAP. V gave up 3 bases and J gave up 3 bases, with 9 bases separating them.

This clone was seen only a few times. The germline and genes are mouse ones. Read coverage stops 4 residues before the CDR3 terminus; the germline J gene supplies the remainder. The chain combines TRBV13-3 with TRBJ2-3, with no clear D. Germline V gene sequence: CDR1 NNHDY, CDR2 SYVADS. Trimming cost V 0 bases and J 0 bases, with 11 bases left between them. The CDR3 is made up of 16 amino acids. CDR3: CASSDARVWSAETLYF. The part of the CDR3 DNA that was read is TGTGCCAGCAGTGATGCAAGGGTTTGGAGTGCAGAA.

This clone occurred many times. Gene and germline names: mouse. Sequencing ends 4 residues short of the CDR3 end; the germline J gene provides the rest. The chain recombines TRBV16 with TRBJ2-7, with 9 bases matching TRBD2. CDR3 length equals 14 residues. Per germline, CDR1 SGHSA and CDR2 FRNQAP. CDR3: CASSLALGGNEQYF. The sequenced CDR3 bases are TGTGCAAGCAGCTTAGCCCTGGGGGGGAAT.

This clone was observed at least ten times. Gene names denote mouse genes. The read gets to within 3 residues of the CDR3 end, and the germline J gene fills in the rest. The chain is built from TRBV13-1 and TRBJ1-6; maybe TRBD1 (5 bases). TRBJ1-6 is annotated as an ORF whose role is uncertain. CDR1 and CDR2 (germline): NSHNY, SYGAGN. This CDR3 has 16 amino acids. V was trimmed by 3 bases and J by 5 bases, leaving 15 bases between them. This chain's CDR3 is CASSGGEGYHNSPLYF. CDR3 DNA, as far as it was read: TGTGCCAGCAGTGGGGGGGAAGGATATCATAATTCGCCC.